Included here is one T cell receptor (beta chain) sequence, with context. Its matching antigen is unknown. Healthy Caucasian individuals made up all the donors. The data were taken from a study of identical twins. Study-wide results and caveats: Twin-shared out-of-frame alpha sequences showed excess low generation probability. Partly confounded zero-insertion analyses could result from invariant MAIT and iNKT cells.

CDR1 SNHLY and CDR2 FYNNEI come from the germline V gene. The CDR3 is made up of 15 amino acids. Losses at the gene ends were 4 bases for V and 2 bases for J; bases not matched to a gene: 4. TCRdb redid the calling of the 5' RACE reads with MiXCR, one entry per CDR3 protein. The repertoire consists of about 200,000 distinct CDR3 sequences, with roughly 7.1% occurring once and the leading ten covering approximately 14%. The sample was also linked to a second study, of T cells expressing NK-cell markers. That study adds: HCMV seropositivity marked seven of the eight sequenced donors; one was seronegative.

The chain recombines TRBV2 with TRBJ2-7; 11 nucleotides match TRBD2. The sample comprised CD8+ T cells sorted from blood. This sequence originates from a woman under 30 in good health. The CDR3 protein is CASSASGLAAYEQYF. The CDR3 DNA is TGTGCCAGCAGTGCCTCGGGACTAGCGGCCTACGAGCAGTACTTC. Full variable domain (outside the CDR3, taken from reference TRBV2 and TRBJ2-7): EPEVTQTPSHQVTQMGQEVILRCVPISNHLYFYWYRQILGQKVEFLVSFYNNEISEKSEIFDDQFSVERPDGSNFTLKIRSTKLEDSAMYFCASSASGLAAYEQYFGPGTRLTVT.